This entry lists 24 T cell receptor beta chains sequenced from one sample in a study of identical twins. From the 5' RACE reads, TCRdb called clonotypes with MiXCR, one entry per CDR3 protein. This sample has a few hundred thousand distinct CDR3 sequences; over 9.5% occur once, and the top ten carry 8% to 10%. The specimen was memory T cells sorted from blood. The receptors stem from a man aged 50 to 60 in good health.

The chain combines TRBV29-1 with TRBJ1-1; D is ambiguous. Germline CDR1 reads SQVTM; CDR2 reads ANQGSEA. The V gene lost 2 bases and the J gene lost 7 bases, with 23 bases spanning the gap. The CDR3 covers 16 residues. The CDR3 loop is CSVERGPRIGPYEAFF. The CDR3 nucleotides are TGCAGCGTTGAACGTGGGCCGCGGATCGGCCCCTATGAAGCTTTCTTT.

This clonotype was counted ten times or more. This chain joins TRBV7-2 and TRBJ2-1; perhaps TRBD1 as D (6 bases). The CDR3 spans 15 residues. Trimming took 4 bases from V and 4 from J, leaving 14 bases between them. Per germline, CDR1 SGHTA and CDR2 FQGNSA. This CDR3 is CASSSTGMVYNEQFF. The CDR3 bases are TGTGCCAGCAGCTCCACAGGGATGGTATACAATGAGCAGTTCTTC.

The rearrangement joins TRBV4-2 to TRBJ2-1, with 7 bases identical to TRBD2. Germline V lookup: CDR1 LGHNA, CDR2 YNFKEQ. J lost 1 base, V lost 0 bases, and 9 bases had no gene match. The CDR3 contains 18 residues. The DNA of the CDR3 is TGTGCCAGCAGCCAAGATTCCTACCTAGCGGCTTCCTACAATGAGCAGTTCTTC. This codes for CASSQDSYLAASYNEQFF.

This rearrangement joins TRBV5-1 to TRBJ2-7, with TRBD1 as a possible D gene (5 bases). Per germline, CDR1 SGHRS and CDR2 YFSETQ. V lost 0 bases to trimming and J lost 0 bases, with 22 bases between them. This CDR3 region has 19 residues. The DNA for the CDR3 is TGCGCCAGCAGCTTGGGCCGAAGACAGCATCAAGACCCCTCCTACGAGCAGTACTTC. Its translation is CASSLGRRQHQDPSYEQYF.

This clonotype occurred many times. This sequence joins TRBV30 and TRBJ2-2; 7 bases align to TRBD1. With 2 bases clipped from V and 1 base from J, the junction kept 13 bases outside the gene matches. Germline lookup yields CDR1 GTSNPN and CDR2 SVGIG (reference sequence). The CDR3 is 18 residues long. DNA for the CDR3: TGTGCCTGGAGTCCCTTTGGGGTGAGGGGGCGGAACACCGGGGAGCTGTTTTTT. Translation gives CAWSPFGVRGRNTGELFF.

Many counts were recorded for this clonotype. The chain employs TRBV5-6 and TRBJ1-1; 7 bases map to TRBD1. The germline gives CDR1 SGHDT, CDR2 YYEEEE. V lost 3 bases and J lost 4; bases outside the gene matches: 3. The CDR3 contains 13 residues. Here the CDR3 DNA reads TGTGCCAGCAGCTCTAGGACAGGCACTGAAGCTTTCTTT. Translated: CASSSRTGTEAFF.

This clonotype occurred many times. The J gene is TRBJ2-7, the V gene TRBV7-8; tentatively, D is TRBD2 (6 bases). Germline CDR1 is SGHVS and CDR2 is FQNEAQ. Deletions cut 5 bases from V and 3 bases from J, with 20 bases between. The CDR3 runs 16 residues. CDR3 DNA: TGTGCCAGCAGCCCGCCGGGGACTCTTGCGAGCTACGAGCAGTACTTC. Its protein is CASSPPGTLASYEQYF.

This clonotype was counted only a few times. This chain connects TRBV5-6 to TRBJ2-7, with 7 bases lining up with TRBD2. The CDR3 consists of 14 residues. With V trimmed by 4 bases and J by 5 bases, 9 bases remained unmatched. Germline CDR1 is SGHDT and CDR2 is YYEEEE. CDR3 region: CASSLRAGKNEQYF. DNA of the CDR3: TGTGCCAGCAGCCTTCGAGCGGGAAAGAACGAGCAGTACTTC.

The sample holds a few counts of this clonotype. The chain recombines TRBV10-3 with TRBJ2-7; 9 positions agree with TRBD2. Trimming cost V 0 bases and J 0 bases; bases outside gene matches: 0. The CDR3 totals 15 residues. CDR1 ENHRY and CDR2 SYGVKD come from the germline V gene. The CDR3 is CAISESSGSSYEQYF. The CDR3 DNA is TGTGCCATCAGTGAGTCTAGCGGGAGCTCCTACGAGCAGTACTTC.

The chain couples TRBV29-1 to TRBJ1-2; D ambiguous. The V gene's germline CDR1 is SQVTM and CDR2 ANQGSEA. The CDR3 is 11 amino acids. Trimming pared 3 bases from V and 8 bases from J, leaving 10 bases between. The CDR3 sequence is CSVDSLEGYTF. The CDR3 region has the DNA TGCAGCGTTGATAGCTTGGAAGGCTACACCTTC.

The chain carries TRBV5-1 and TRBJ2-3, with D maybe TRBD1 (6 bases). The germline gives CDR1 SGHRS, CDR2 YFSETQ. This CDR3 has 16 residues. The V and J ends lost 2 bases and 0 bases respectively, with 13 bases between them. CDR3 residues: CASSLGTRDSTDTQYF. Here the CDR3 DNA reads TGCGCCAGCAGCTTAGGGACAAGGGATAGCACAGATACGCAGTATTTT. The full variable domain, its missing parts supplied by reference TRBV5-1 and TRBJ2-3, is KAGVTQTPRYLIKTRGQQVTLSCSPISGHRSVSWYQQTPGQGLQFLFEYFSETQRNKGNFPGRFSGRQFSNSRSEMNVSTLELGDSALYLCASSLGTRDSTDTQYFGPGTRLTVL.

The rearrangement joins TRBV27 to TRBJ2-7; D call uncertain. V dropped 2 bases and J dropped 4 bases, with 12 bases sitting between them. Looked up from germline, CDR1 is MNHEY and CDR2 is SMNVEV (reference sequence). CDR3 length: 14 residues. The chain's CDR3 is CASSLIGRLYEQYF. Written as DNA, the CDR3 is TGTGCCAGCAGTTTAATTGGCAGGTTATACGAGCAGTACTTC.

This clonotype was counted at least ten times. V is TRBV12-3 or TRBV12-4 and J is TRBJ2-7, with TRBD1 matching over 10 bases. This CDR3 has 15 amino acids. The trim removed 5 bases at V and 1 base at J, leaving 5 bases unmatched. The CDR3 DNA follows: TGTGCCAGCAGTGAAGGGACAGGGGATTCCTACGAGCAGTACTTC. Its translation is CASSEGTGDSYEQYF.

This clonotype has a count of ten or more. The chain couples TRBV4-3 to TRBJ2-2, with 8 bases lining up with TRBD2. From germline, CDR1 is LGHNA and CDR2 YSLEER. The CDR3 consists of 17 residues. Trimming removed 4 bases from V and 0 bases from J; junction bases left unmatched: 7. Written as DNA, the CDR3 is TGCGCCAGCAGCCGAAGCCCGGGAGGGTCGAACACCGGGGAGCTGTTTTTT. Translated: CASSRSPGGSNTGELFF.

This clonotype appeared many times. V gene TRBV9 combines with J gene TRBJ2-2; TRBD1 matches 8 bases. CDR1 and CDR2 (germline): SGDLS, YYNGEE. V lost 0 bases, J lost 4 bases, and 5 bases stayed unmatched. The CDR3 has 16 amino acids. CDR3 in amino acids: CASSVGTGTGTGELFF. The CDR3 DNA reads as TGTGCCAGCAGCGTAGGAACCGGGACAGGCACCGGGGAGCTGTTTTTT.

In this sample, this clonotype turned up many times. V is TRBV10-3 and J is TRBJ2-1; 7 positions match TRBD1. This CDR3 comprises 14 residues. Losses at the gene ends were 5 bases for V and 2 bases for J; bases not matched to a gene: 3. The germline gives CDR1 ENHRY, CDR2 SYGVKD. This CDR3 reads CAISRQGAYNEQFF. DNA of the CDR3: TGTGCCATCAGTAGACAGGGCGCCTACAATGAGCAGTTCTTC.

For this clonotype: Its ends do not fully match the called genes, so a read error is possible. The genes are TRBV18 and TRBJ2-3; 7 bases align to TRBD1. Germline values: CDR1 KGHSH, CDR2 LQKENI. CDR3 length: 14 amino acids. CDR3 loop: CAGSQGSGADTQYF. In nucleotides, the CDR3 is TGTGCCGGCTCACAGGGGTCTGGGGCAGATACGCAGTATTTT.

This clonotype has at least ten counts. V gene TRBV7-8 combines with J gene TRBJ1-3; D remains unclear. V lost 5 bases and J 0 bases, leaving 14 bases between the germline ends. The CDR3 spans 16 residues. The germline gives CDR1 SGHVS, CDR2 FQNEAQ. CDR3: CASSLHAPNSGNTIYF. CDR3 nucleotide sequence: TGTGCCAGCAGCCTACACGCCCCGAACTCTGGAAACACCATATATTTT.

This clonotype was observed a few times. The gene calls are TRBV4-1 and TRBJ1-5; no clear D. The CDR3 contains 15 residues. Germline V CDR1 and CDR2: MGHRA, YSYEKL. Trimming removed 1 base from V and 3 bases from J, with 10 bases in between. The CDR3 DNA is TGCGCCAGCAGCCAAGGACCAAAAGACAATCAGCCCCAGCATTTT. Its protein product is CASSQGPKDNQPQHF.

In this sample, this clonotype turned up many times. V and J are TRBV7-2 and TRBJ1-2, with 9 bases identical to TRBD1. The CDR3 is 15 amino acids. Per germline, CDR1 SGHTA and CDR2 FQGNSA. The V segment lost 2 bases and the J segment 8 bases; nucleotides outside the gene matches: 9. CDR3 coding DNA: TGTGCCAGCAGCTTAAAAGACAGGGGGAAAGGAGGCTACACCTTC. Protein: CASSLKDRGKGGYTF.

The rearrangement uses TRBV29-1 and TRBJ2-7; 9 nucleotides line up with TRBD2. This CDR3 is 12 amino acids long. The trim removed 5 bases at V and 3 bases at J, leaving 2 bases unmatched. Germline-derived CDR1 and CDR2 are SQVTM and ANQGSEA. The CDR3 nucleotides read TGCAGCGTTATTAGCGGGAGCTACGAGCAGTACTTC. Translation: CSVISGSYEQYF.

In its sample, this clonotype was seen many times. The genes are TRBV6-5 and TRBJ2-5; TRBD1 aligns across 7 bases. V was clipped by 2 bases and J by 0 bases; unmatched bases: 3. The germline V gene encodes CDR1 MNHEY and CDR2 SVGAGI. The CDR3 runs 15 residues. The CDR3 coding sequence is TGTGCCAGCAGTTACACCGGGACAGACCAAGAGACCCAGTACTTC. Protein product: CASSYTGTDQETQYF.

The J gene is TRBJ2-7, the V gene TRBV10-2; a weak D match, TRBD1 (5 bases). This CDR3 spans 14 amino acids. Germline V gene sequence: CDR1 WSHSY, CDR2 SAAADI. The ends were cut back, 3 bases at V and 1 base at J, with 10 bases in the middle. In DNA form, the CDR3 reads TGCGCCAGCAGTGATTGGGGCCGATCCTACGAGCAGTACTTC. Protein: CASSDWGRSYEQYF.

This chain joins TRBV7-9 and TRBJ1-5; D may be TRBD1 (6 bases). Germline CDR1 SEHNR, CDR2 FQNEAQ (reference sequence). V shed 5 bases and J shed 0 bases, with 11 bases lying between them. The CDR3 contains 15 residues. The CDR3: CASSISDSSNQPQHF. The CDR3 DNA reads TGTGCCAGCAGCATTTCGGACAGTAGCAATCAGCCCCAGCATTTT.